This T cell receptor (beta chain) was sequenced during a study of blood T cell repertoires in COVID-19. At the level of the study: COVID-19 samples, acute and convalescent, were from the United States, Italy and Spain.

Generated by immunoSEQ multiplex PCR, the TCRdb table keeps only in-frame clones and is missing some. The sample shows roughly 120,000 clones, less than 75% of them seen only once. The CDR3 runs 13 residues. The germline V gene has CDR1 MNHEY and CDR2 SVGAGI. Losses at the gene ends were 6 bases for V and 13 bases for J; bases not matched to a gene: 7. The source of this sequence is a human donor with acute or convalescent COVID-19. The donor label of this sample is uncertain. V is TRBV6-5 and J is TRBJ2-5, with 14 bases identical to TRBD2. Material: peripheral blood. CDR3 nucleotides: TGTGCCAGCAGCGGGACTAGCGGGGGTCTGGGGTACTTC. Translation: CASSGTSGGLGYF.